Below are 11 T cell receptor beta chains sequenced from a single sample in a study of blood T cell repertoires in COVID-19. The data were produced by immunoSEQ multiplex PCR, yet TCRdb's version contains in-frame clones alone and is incomplete. The sample gives some 190,000 clones, 80% to 90% of which show up once; over 2.5% is in the top ten. The sample consisted of peripheral blood. The source is a man aged 55 to 70 with acute or convalescent COVID-19.

V usage is TRBV9 and J usage is TRBJ2-5; 16 bases agree with TRBD2. The trim removed 0 bases at V and 4 bases at J, leaving 9 bases unmatched. Germline V gives CDR1 SGDLS, CDR2 YYNGEE. This CDR3 has 19 residues. CDR3 region: CASSVAQGLAGGAPETQYF. DNA of the CDR3: TGTGCCAGCAGCGTAGCTCAGGGACTAGCGGGAGGGGCACCAGAGACCCAGTACTTC. The whole variable domain, remainder taken from reference TRBV9 and TRBJ2-5, is DSGVTQTPKHLITATGQRVTLRCSPRSGDLSVYWYQQSLDQGLQFLIQYYNGEERAKGNILERFSAQQFPDLHSELNLSSLELGDSALYFCASSVAQGLAGGAPETQYFGPGTRLLVL.

CDR3: CASNRPGESMYGYTF. CDR3 DNA: TGTGCCAGCAATCGCCCCGGGGAGTCCATGTATGGCTACACCTTC. The J gene is TRBJ1-2, the V gene TRBV6-5; D is undetermined. Trimming left V 7 bases short and J 5 bases short, with 20 bases between. The CDR3 covers 15 residues. Germline V lookup: CDR1 MNHEY, CDR2 SVGAGI.

The chain combines TRBV7-9 with TRBJ2-7; a possible D gene is TRBD2 (5 bases). CDR3 length: 16 amino acids. Germline lookup yields CDR1 SEHNR and CDR2 FQNEAQ (reference sequence). V was clipped by 5 bases and J by 4 bases, with 21 bases between them. CDR3 protein: CASSPPTTPLPYEQYF. CDR3 DNA: TGTGCCAGCAGCCCCCCGACTACCCCTCTTCCTTACGAGCAGTACTTC.

This chain links TRBV10-3 with TRBJ1-1; D call uncertain. Looked up from germline, CDR1 is ENHRY and CDR2 is SYGVKD. The CDR3 is made up of 14 amino acids. V lost 8 bases, J lost 1 base, and 14 bases lay in between. The CDR3: CAISRGPENTEAFF. The CDR3 DNA reads TGTGCCATCTCTCGTGGGCCCGAGAACACTGAAGCTTTCTTT.

The chain has TRBV10-3 and TRBJ1-3, with no clear D. Germline loops: CDR1 ENHRY, CDR2 SYGVKD. Trimming stripped 1 base from V and 0 bases from J, with 10 bases between. The length of the CDR3 is 16 residues. CDR3 DNA sequence: TGTGCCATCAGTGAGTTTGGCCATCTCTCTGGAAACACCATATATTTT. This translates into CAISEFGHLSGNTIYF.

The V and J genes are TRBV2 and TRBJ1-6; D gene uncertain. The CDR3 runs to 15 residues. Germline V CDR1 and CDR2: SNHLY, FYNNEI. With 4 bases removed from V and 10 bases from J, the gap between germline ends came to 17 bases. The CDR3 DNA is TGTGCCAGCAGTGTCCAACCTTCCTCCGGGTCACCCCTCCACTTT. This sequence encodes CASSVQPSSGSPLHF.

The chain joins TRBV7-2 to TRBJ2-1, with 8 bases matching TRBD1. This CDR3 is 15 amino acids long. The V gene's germline CDR1 is SGHTA and CDR2 FQGNSA. The ends lost 4 bases at V and 8 bases at J; junction bases unmatched: 10. This CDR3 reads CASSSQGATLDEQFF. The CDR3 bases are TGTGCCAGCAGCTCCCAGGGGGCCACGCTCGATGAGCAGTTCTTC. Complete variable domain (other parts from reference TRBV7-2 and TRBJ2-1): GAGVSQSPSNKVTEKGKDVELRCDPISGHTALYWYRQSLGQGLEFLIYFQGNSAPDKSGLPSDRFSAERTGGSVSTLTIQRTQQEDSAVYLCASSSQGATLDEQFFGPGTRLTVL.

V and J are TRBV3-1 (or the pseudogene TRBV3-2) and TRBJ2-2, with unresolved D. This CDR3 has 11 residues. Germline CDR1 is LGHDT and CDR2 is YNNKEL (reference sequence). Trimming removed 7 bases at V and 6 bases at J, with 6 bases between. The CDR3 is CASTSSGELFF. The CDR3 DNA reads as TGTGCCAGCACCTCTTCCGGGGAGCTGTTTTTT.

The V call is TRBV6-5, the J call TRBJ2-4; possibly TRBD1 for D (5 bases). V dropped 6 bases and J dropped 7 bases, with 10 bases sitting between them. This CDR3 has 12 residues. Germline values: CDR1 MNHEY, CDR2 SVGAGI. The CDR3, as DNA: TGTGCCAGCAGCCGCCCAGGGAACATTCAGTACTTC. Translation gives CASSRPGNIQYF.

This rearrangement joins TRBV2 to TRBJ2-1, with a tentative D call TRBD2 (6 bases). The CDR3 contains 13 residues. Germline V lookup: CDR1 SNHLY, CDR2 FYNNEI. V was pared by 8 bases and J by 8 bases, with 16 bases between. Here the CDR3 reads CASPSVPSDEQFF. Here the CDR3 DNA reads TGTGCCAGCCCTAGCGTCCCGTCGGATGAGCAGTTCTTC.

This chain joins TRBV5-1 and TRBJ1-1; D possibly corresponds to TRBD1 (6 bases). V was shortened by 0 bases and J by 2 bases, with 14 bases between the two germline ends. CDR1 is SGHRS and CDR2 is YFSETQ in the germline V gene. This CDR3 spans 16 amino acids. This CDR3 reads CASSLASPDRNTEAFF. In nucleotides, the CDR3 is TGCGCCAGCAGCTTGGCTTCCCCGGACAGAAACACTGAAGCTTTCTTT.